Listed below are T cell receptor beta chains from one sample, sequenced in a study of T cell repertoires in cytomegalovirus infection. MiXCR, applied by TCRdb to the reads, yields one record per CDR3 protein. The sample yields some 440,000 distinct CDR3 sequences, roughly a third seen once. The sample comprised PBMCs. The receptors derive from a human donor in good health (CMV status not recorded). Some clones in this sample may be carry-over from other donors' samples. Both conserved end residues are part of each CDR3. The D gene is left open where the match is weak. The size field is filled for only some rows; it gives once, few, many or a size class.

clone_size | d_call | j_call | v_call | cdr3_nt | cdr3_aa
many | TRBD1 | TRBJ2-1 | TRBV11-2 | TGTGCCAGCAGCTTAGAACGGGAAAGACAGGGAGTTTACAATGAGCAGTTCTTC | CASSLERERQGVYNEQFF
once | . | TRBJ2-1 | TRBV15 | TGTGCCACCAGCAGAGTTTTGGCAGCCACTCCTAACAATGAGCAGTTCTTC | CATSRVLAATPNNEQFF
many | TRBD1 | TRBJ2-3 | TRBV7-2 | TGTGCCAGCAGCCCACGCGCAGGGGGTAGCACAGATACGCAGTATTTT | CASSPRAGGSTDTQYF
many | TRBD1 | TRBJ1-1 | TRBV6-5 | TGTGCCAGCAGTGCGGGGCAGGGGGGCCTTATGAACACTGAAGCTTTCTTT | CASSAGQGGLMNTEAFF
few | TRBD1 | TRBJ2-3 | TRBV29-1 | TGCAGCGTAAAACAGGGGCTTGAAACAGATACGCAGTATTTT | CSVKQGLETDTQYF
few | . | TRBJ2-7 | TRBV7-6 | TGTGCCAGCACCAAAGAGGTGGGATCCTACGAGCAGTACTTC | CASTKEVGSYEQYF
many | . | TRBJ1-1 | TRBV7-2 | TGTGCCAGCAGAACAGGGCTGAACACTGAAGCTTTCTTT | CASRTGLNTEAFF
. | TRBD1 | TRBJ1-2 | TRBV2 | TGTGCCAGCAAGCGGGACAGGGGGCCCGCTAACTATGGCTACACCTTC | CASKRDRGPANYGYTF
. | . | TRBJ2-7 | TRBV7-2 | TGTGCCAGCAGCTACGCCCCCTACGAGCAGTACTTC | CASSYAPYEQYF
. | TRBD1 | TRBJ2-6 | TRBV4-2 | TGTGCCAGCAGCCACGAGACAGGGATTTTACAATCTGGGGCCAACGTCCTGACTTTC | CASSHETGILQSGANVLTF
few | TRBD1 | TRBJ1-2 | TRBV4-2 | TGTGCCAGCAGCCGGGACAGGGAAATCAGTGGCTACACCTTC | CASSRDREISGYTF
. | . | TRBJ1-3 | TRBV12-3/TRBV12-4 | TGTGCCATCAGTTTAGGGGGAGCTGGAAACACCATATATTTT | CAISLGGAGNTIYF
few | . | TRBJ2-7 | TRBV20-1 | TGCAGTGCTAGATCAGGGGATCGGGAGCAGTACTTC | CSARSGDREQYF
many | . | TRBJ2-2 | TRBV6-1 | TGTGCCAGCATCTCGGCCGGGGAGCTGTTTTTT | CASISAGELFF
. | . | TRBJ1-1 | TRBV10-3 | TGTGCCATCAGGGTCTCTGTGGAGACTGAAGCTTTCTTT | CAIRVSVETEAFF
many | . | TRBJ1-2 | TRBV7-2 | TGTGCCAGCAGCTTAGTTTCGGTCAGGCAGTCTAACTATGGCTACACCTTC | CASSLVSVRQSNYGYTF
. | TRBD2 | TRBJ2-5 | TRBV6-2/TRBV6-3 | TGTGCCAGCAGTTACCTCGGACTAGCGGGGCCGCCAGAGACCCAGTACTTC | CASSYLGLAGPPETQYF
few | TRBD1 | TRBJ2-7 | TRBV27 | TGTGCCAGCAGTGCCGGGACAGCAACCTACGAGCAGTACTTC | CASSAGTATYEQYF
. | TRBD2 | TRBJ2-3 | TRBV11-2 | TGTGCCAGCAGCTTAGATCTATCACGATTTAGCGGGGGGCCGCCGCCAGATACGCAGTATTTT | CASSLDLSRFSGGPPPDTQYF
few | . | TRBJ2-7 | TRBV12-3/TRBV12-4 | TGTGCCAGCAGTTTCTACGGATCCTACGAGCAGTACTTC | CASSFYGSYEQYF
many | . | TRBJ1-1 | TRBV7-2 | TGTGCCAGCAGCTTAGGGGCAAACACTGAAGCTTTCTTT | CASSLGANTEAFF